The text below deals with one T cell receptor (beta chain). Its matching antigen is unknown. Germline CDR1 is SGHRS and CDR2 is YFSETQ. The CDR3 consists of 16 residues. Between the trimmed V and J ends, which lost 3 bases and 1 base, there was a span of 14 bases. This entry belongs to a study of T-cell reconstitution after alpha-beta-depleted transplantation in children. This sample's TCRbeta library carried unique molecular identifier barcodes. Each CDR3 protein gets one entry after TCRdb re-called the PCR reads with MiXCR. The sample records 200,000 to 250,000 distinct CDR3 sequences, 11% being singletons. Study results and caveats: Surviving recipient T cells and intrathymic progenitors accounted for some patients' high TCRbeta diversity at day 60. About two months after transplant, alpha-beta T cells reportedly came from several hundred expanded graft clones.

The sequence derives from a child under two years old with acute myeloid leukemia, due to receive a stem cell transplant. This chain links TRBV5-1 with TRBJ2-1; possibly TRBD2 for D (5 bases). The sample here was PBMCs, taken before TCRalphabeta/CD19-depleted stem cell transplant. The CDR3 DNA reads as TGCGCCAGCAGCTGGGGATTCGGGAAATCCTACAATGAGCAGTTCTTC. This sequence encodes CASSWGFGKSYNEQFF. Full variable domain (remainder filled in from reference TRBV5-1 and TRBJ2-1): KAGVTQTPRYLIKTRGQQVTLSCSPISGHRSVSWYQQTPGQGLQFLFEYFSETQRNKGNFPGRFSGRQFSNSRSEMNVSTLELGDSALYLCASSWGFGKSYNEQFFGPGTRLTVL.